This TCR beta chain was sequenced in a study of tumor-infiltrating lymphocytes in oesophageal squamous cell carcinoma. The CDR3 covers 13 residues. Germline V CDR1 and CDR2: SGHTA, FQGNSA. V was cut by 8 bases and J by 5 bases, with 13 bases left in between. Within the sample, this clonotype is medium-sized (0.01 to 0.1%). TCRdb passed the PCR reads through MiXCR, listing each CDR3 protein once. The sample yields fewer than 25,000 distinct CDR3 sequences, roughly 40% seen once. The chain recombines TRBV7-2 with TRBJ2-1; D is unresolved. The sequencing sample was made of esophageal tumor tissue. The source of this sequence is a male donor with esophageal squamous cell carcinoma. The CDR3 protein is CASRVSRDNEQFF. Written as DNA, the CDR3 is TGTGCCAGCCGCGTTTCCAGAGACAATGAGCAGTTCTTC.